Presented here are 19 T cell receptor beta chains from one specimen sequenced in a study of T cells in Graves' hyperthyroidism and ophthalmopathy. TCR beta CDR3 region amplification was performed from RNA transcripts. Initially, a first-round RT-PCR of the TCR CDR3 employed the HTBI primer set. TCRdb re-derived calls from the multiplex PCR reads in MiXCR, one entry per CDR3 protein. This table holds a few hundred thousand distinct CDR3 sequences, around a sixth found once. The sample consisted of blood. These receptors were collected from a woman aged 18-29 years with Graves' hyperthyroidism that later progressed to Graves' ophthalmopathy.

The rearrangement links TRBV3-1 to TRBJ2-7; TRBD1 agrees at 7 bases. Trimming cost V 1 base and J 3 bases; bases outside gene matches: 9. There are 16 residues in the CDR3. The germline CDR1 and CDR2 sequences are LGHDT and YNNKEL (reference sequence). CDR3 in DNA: TGTGCCAGCAGCCAAGTCTTTGGACAGGTCCACTACGAGCAGTACTTC. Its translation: CASSQVFGQVHYEQYF.

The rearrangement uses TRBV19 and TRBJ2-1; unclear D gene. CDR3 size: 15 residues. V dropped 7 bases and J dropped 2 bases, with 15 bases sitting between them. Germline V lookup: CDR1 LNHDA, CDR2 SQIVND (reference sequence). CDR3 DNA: TGTGCCAGTAAGGACGGTTTGCGAACCTACAATGAGCAGTTCTTC. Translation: CASKDGLRTYNEQFF.

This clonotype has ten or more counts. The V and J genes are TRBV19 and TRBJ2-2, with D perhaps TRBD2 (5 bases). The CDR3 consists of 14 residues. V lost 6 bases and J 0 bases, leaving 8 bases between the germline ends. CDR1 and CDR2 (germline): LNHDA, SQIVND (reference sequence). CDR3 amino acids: CASRQRSNTGELFF. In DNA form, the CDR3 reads TGTGCCAGTAGGCAGCGGTCGAACACCGGGGAGCTGTTTTTT.

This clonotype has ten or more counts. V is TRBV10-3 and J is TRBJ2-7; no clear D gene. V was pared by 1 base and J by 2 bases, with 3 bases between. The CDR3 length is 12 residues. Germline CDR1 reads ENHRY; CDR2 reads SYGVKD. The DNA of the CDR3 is TGTGCCATCAGTGAGTTTACCTACGAGCAGTACTTC. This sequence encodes CAISEFTYEQYF.

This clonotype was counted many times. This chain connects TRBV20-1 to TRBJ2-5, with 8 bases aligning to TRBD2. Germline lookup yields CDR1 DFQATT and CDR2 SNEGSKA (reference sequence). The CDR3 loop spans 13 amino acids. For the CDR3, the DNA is TGCAGCCCGACGGCGGGAGGAAGAGAGACCCAGTACTTC. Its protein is CSPTAGGRETQYF.

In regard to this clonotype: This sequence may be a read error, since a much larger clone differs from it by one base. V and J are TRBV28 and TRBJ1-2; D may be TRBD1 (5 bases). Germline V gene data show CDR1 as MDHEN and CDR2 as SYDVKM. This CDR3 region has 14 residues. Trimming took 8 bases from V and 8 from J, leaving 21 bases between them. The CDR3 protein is CASGSDRDPGGYTF. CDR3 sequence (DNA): TGTGCCAGCGGTTCAGACCGGGACCCGGGCGGCTACACCTTC.

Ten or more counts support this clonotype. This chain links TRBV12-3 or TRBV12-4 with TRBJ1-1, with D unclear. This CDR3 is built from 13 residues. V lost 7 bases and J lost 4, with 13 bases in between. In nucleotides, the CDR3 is TGTGCCAGCAAGAGGGTTGAGGGCACTGAAGCTTTCTTT. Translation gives CASKRVEGTEAFF.

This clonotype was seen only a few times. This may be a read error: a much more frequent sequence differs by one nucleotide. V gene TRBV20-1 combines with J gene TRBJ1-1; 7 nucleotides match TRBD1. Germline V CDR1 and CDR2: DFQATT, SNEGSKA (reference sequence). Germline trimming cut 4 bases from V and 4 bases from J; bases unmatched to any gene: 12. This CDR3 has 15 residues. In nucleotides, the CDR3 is TGCAGTGCTATTAGTCTCGCAGGGGACAGCACTGAAGCTTTCTTT. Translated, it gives CSAISLAGDSTEAFF.

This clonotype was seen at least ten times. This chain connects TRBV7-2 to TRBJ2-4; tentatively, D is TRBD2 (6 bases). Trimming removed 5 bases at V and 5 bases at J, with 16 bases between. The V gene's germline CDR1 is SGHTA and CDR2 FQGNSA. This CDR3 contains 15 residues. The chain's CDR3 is CASSPRAGPQNIQYF. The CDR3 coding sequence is TGTGCCAGCAGCCCGAGAGCGGGTCCCCAAAACATTCAGTACTTC. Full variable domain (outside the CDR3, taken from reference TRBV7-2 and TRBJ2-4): GAGVSQSPSNKVTEKGKDVELRCDPISGHTALYWYRQSLGQGLEFLIYFQGNSAPDKSGLPSDRFSAERTGGSVSTLTIQRTQQEDSAVYLCASSPRAGPQNIQYFGAGTRLSVL.

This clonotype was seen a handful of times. The CDR3, as DNA: TGTGCCAGCAGCGTAGTAACCCCGTTTGGATGGGGAGCGGGCCAAGAGACCCAGTACTTC. This sequence encodes CASSVVTPFGWGAGQETQYF. This rearrangement joins TRBV9 to TRBJ2-5; the D gene is possibly TRBD2 (6 bases). The CDR3 extends over 20 amino acids. Germline CDR1 and CDR2: SGDLS and YYNGEE. V dropped 0 bases and J dropped 1 base, with 25 bases sitting between them. Looking up the rest from reference TRBV9 and TRBJ2-5 gives the full variable domain: DSGVTQTPKHLITATGQRVTLRCSPRSGDLSVYWYQQSLDQGLQFLIQYYNGEERAKGNILERFSAQQFPDLHSELNLSSLELGDSALYFCASSVVTPFGWGAGQETQYFGPGTRLLVL.

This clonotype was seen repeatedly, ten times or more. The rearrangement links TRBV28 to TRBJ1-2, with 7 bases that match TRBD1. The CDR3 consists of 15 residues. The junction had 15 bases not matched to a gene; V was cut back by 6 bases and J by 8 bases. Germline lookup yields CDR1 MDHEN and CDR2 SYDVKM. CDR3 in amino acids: CASRIDLTGRGGYTF. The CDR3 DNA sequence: TGTGCCAGCAGAATCGACTTGACAGGGAGAGGAGGCTACACCTTC.

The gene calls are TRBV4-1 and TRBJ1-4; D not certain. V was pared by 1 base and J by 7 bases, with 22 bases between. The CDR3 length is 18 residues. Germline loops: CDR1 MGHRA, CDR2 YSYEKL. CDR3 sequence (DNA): TGCGCCAGCAGCCAAGGTACCTGGACGAGTCTGGGGAGTGAAAAACTGTTTTTT. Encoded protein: CASSQGTWTSLGSEKLFF.

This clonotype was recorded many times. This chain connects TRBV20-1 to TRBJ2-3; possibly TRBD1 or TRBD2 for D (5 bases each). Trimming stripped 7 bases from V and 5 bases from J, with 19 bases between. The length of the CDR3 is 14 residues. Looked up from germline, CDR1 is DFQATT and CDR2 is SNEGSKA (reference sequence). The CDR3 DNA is TGCAGTGTCTCCCCCGGGGCCGCGGGAGATACGCAGTATTTT. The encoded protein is CSVSPGAAGDTQYF.

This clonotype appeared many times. The CDR3 DNA is TGTGCCATCAGTGAGTTCCTCAACTACGAGCAGTACTTC. Its translation: CAISEFLNYEQYF. This chain links TRBV10-3 with TRBJ2-7; no clear D gene. Germline V gives CDR1 ENHRY, CDR2 SYGVKD. V lost 1 base and J lost 3, with 7 bases in between. This CDR3 spans 13 amino acids.

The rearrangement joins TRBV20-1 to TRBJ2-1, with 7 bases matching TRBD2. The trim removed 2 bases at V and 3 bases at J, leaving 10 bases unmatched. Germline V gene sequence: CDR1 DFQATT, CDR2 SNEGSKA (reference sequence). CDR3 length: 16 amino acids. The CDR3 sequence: CSARSAGGSFYNEQFF. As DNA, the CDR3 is TGCAGTGCTAGATCGGCTGGCGGGAGTTTCTACAATGAGCAGTTCTTC.

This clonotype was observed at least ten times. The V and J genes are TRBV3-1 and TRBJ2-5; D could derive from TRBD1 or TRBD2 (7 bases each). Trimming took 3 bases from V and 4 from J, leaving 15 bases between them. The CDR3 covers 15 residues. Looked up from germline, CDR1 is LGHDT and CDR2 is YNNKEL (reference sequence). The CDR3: CASSQNPGGVETQYF. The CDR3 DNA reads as TGTGCCAGCAGCCAGAACCCAGGGGGGGTAGAGACCCAGTACTTC.

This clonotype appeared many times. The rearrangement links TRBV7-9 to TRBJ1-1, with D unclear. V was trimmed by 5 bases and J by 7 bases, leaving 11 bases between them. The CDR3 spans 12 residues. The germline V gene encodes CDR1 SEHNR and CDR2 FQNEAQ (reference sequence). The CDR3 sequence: CASSRSGLEAFF. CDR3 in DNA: TGTGCCAGCAGCCGCAGTGGACTTGAAGCTTTCTTT.

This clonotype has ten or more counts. The CDR3 region has the DNA TGTGCCAGCTCATCCACAGGGGGCTCGAATGAAAAACTGTTTTTT. This sequence encodes CASSSTGGSNEKLFF. The chain combines TRBV18 with TRBJ1-4; TRBD1 aligns across 9 bases. Germline CDR1 KGHSH, CDR2 LQKENI. The CDR3 length is 15 residues. V gave up 5 bases and J gave up 5 bases; unmatched junction bases: 6.

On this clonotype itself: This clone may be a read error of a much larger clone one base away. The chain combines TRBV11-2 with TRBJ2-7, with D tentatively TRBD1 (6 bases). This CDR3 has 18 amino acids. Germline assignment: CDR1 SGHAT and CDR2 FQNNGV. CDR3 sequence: CASSHPPWGQVSSYERYF. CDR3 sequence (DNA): TGTGCCAGCAGCCACCCGCCTTGGGGGCAGGTCAGCTCCTACGAGCGGTACTTC.